These 3 T cell receptor beta chains were sequenced from one sample in a study of tumor-infiltrating lymphocytes in primary liver carcinoma. The study extracted blood RNA from unsorted whole blood and also extracted germline DNA. A primer in the constant region served to generate TCR beta cDNA from 450 to 600 ng of total RNA. It was through three nested multiplex PCR rounds of slightly modified ARM-PCR that TCR beta libraries arose. A C-beta reverse primer was combined with TRBV1-TRBV30 forward primers in the first two PCR rounds, and each round had approximately 9 cycles. From the multiplex PCR reads, TCRdb called clonotypes with MiXCR, one entry per CDR3 protein. The sample consists of approximately 210,000 distinct CDR3 sequences, approximately 64% of them appearing once. The source material was peripheral blood. The receptors were gathered from an older woman with primary liver carcinoma and hepatitis B virus infection.

This clonotype was seen a few times. A read error is likely, as this CDR3 ends without the conserved phenylalanine or tryptophan. No DNA is shown, since the ends of the CDR3 on it are uncertain; the CDR3 is the one TCRdb lists. The rearrangement joins TRBV11-2 to TRBJ2-3. The CDR3 is made up of 14 amino acids, end residues included. From germline, CDR1 is SGHAT and CDR2 FQNNGV. The CDR3: CASSLDHWPDTHYL.

The chain recombines TRBV11-2 with TRBJ2-4; the D call may be TRBD1 or TRBD2 (5 bases each). The CDR3 totals 17 residues. The germline V and J ends were trimmed by 4 bases and 11 bases, with 27 bases remaining between them. Germline V gives CDR1 SGHAT, CDR2 FQNNGV. CDR3 loop: CASSSLPPGPLGHVQYF. The CDR3 nucleotides read TGTGCCAGCAGCTCGCTCCCCCCGGGGCCCTTAGGGCACGTTCAGTACTTC.

Concerning this clonotype itself: Germline is not matched at one junction end, which may reflect a read error. The chain uses TRBV4-1 and TRBJ2-6; 10 nucleotides align to TRBD1. The length of the CDR3 is 22 residues. Germline-derived CDR1 and CDR2 are MGHRA and YSYEKL. The CDR3 DNA follows: TGCGCCAGCAGCCCGGTACGGGGACAGGGGACTTCGTATCGTCCTGGGGCCGACGTCCTGACTTTC. This sequence encodes CASSPVRGQGTSYRPGADVLTF.